The rows below give T cell receptor beta chains drawn from one sample of a study of CD8 T cells in Susac syndrome. One entry per CDR3 protein, called by TCRdb with MiXCR from the immunoSEQ multiplex PCR reads. The profile covers about 300,000 distinct CDR3 sequences, with approximately 91% appearing a single time and roughly 0.2% taken by the ten largest. Sequencing was done on a sample of CD8+ T cells from PBMCs. These receptors were obtained from a human donor with multiple sclerosis. Each CDR3 is given with its conserved first and last residue. Where a row states a size, it is once, few, many or the class of an expanded clone; other rows omit it.

abundance,len,v_gene,CDR3aa
-,15,TRBV28,CASSRLADSQETQYF
-,16,TRBV19,CASRGGRVNSYNEQFF
-,14,TRBV27,CASSLRPTNYEQYF
-,18,TRBV12-3/TRBV12-4,CASSLFKAGSYSNQPQHF
once,15,TRBV27,CASSLIPAPNQPQHF
-,15,TRBV2,CASSEGQGNAGELFF
-,16,TRBV6-5,CASSYSPGLNTGELFF
-,15,TRBV29-1,CSVRTGGQGGYEQYF
-,11,TRBV6-6,CASSYSLGAFF
-,15,TRBV2,CASRDMTGMNTEAFF
few,14,TRBV6-1,CASSYSGSKNEQFF
-,17,TRBV5-4,CASSSLGLAGASDTQYF
few,14,TRBV27,CASSLSGAGDTQYF
-,15,TRBV10-3,CAISEVAGGIDEQYF
once,13,TRBV4-3,CASSQELIGEQFF
-,15,TRBV2,CASSEVMSSGNTIYF
-,15,TRBV5-6,CASSPVGTDSYEQYF
-,17,TRBV20-1,CSAKTGGAETNTGELFF
-,16,TRBV4-3,CASSQDTSGGYNEQFF
once,11,TRBV30,CAWGQGTEAFF
-,15,TRBV12-3/TRBV12-4,CASSNRGVWPETQYF
-,14,TRBV7-8,CASTSGEGEETQYF
-,13,TRBV7-9,CASSEGEGYEQYF
-,13,TRBV6-5,CASSSTGVYEQYF
-,14,TRBV5-4,CASRSSGGRYEQYF